This T cell receptor (beta chain) emerged from a study of blood T cell repertoires in COVID-19. Across the whole study: The study drew acute and convalescent COVID-19 samples from the United States, Italy and Spain. T cells, B-cell-depleted T cells, or PBMCs supplied cDNA or gDNA.

The CDR3 sequence is 13 residues long. Germline V CDR1 and CDR2: SQVTM, ANQGSEA. J was trimmed by 8 bases and V by 5 bases; bases with no gene match: 4. In the original processing: Estimates of nucleated cell counts were drawn from the amplification of reference gene primers. Sequenced by immunoSEQ multiplex PCR; TCRdb stores in-frame clones only, minus some. Clone size and the V and J calls come from that table; the DNA yielded D and trimming. The table includes roughly 230,000 clones, around 83% detected once. This clone occurred once. The sequencing input was peripheral blood. The TCR was taken from a man between 40 and 49 years old with active or convalescent COVID-19. This chain links TRBV29-1 with TRBJ2-1, with 12 nucleotides matching TRBD2. The CDR3 DNA follows: TGCAGCGTTACTAGCGGGGGGCGCCATGAGCAGTTCTTC. This gives the protein CSVTSGGRHEQFF.